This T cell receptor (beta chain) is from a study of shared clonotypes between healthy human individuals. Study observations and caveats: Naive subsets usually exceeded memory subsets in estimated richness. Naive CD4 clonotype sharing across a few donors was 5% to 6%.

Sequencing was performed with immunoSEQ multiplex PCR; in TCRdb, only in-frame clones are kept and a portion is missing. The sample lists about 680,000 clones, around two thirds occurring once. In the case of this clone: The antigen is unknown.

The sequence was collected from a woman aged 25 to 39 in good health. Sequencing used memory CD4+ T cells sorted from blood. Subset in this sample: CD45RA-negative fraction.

The DNA of the CDR3 is TGTGCCACCAGCGCAGGGGACAGTGGGCACACTGAAGCTTTCTTT. As protein: CATSAGDSGHTEAFF. This chain connects TRBV15 to TRBJ1-1, with 7 bases matching TRBD1. Germline V gives CDR1 LNHNV, CDR2 YYDKDF (reference sequence). Trimming took 5 bases from V and 3 from J; bases not matched to a gene: 9. The CDR3 length is 15 residues.